A few counts support the clone carrying this TCR beta chain. Its target is not known. This record belongs to a study of T cell repertoires in cytomegalovirus infection. Study at large: Recently described HLA-C-restricted plus well-studied HLA-B-restricted CMV epitopes were used. Study conclusions and caveats: Based on cumulative public TCR beta family frequency, carriers of CMV plus the relevant HLA were identified. The ex vivo response showed dominance by HLA-C-restricted CMV-specific TCR beta clonotypes.

Trimming left V 2 bases short and J 2 bases short, with 14 bases between. This CDR3 spans 16 amino acids. The germline V gene encodes CDR1 LGHNA and CDR2 YSLEER. A single record per CDR3 protein comes from TCRdb applying MiXCR to the reads. Of roughly 990,000 distinct CDR3 sequences listed, around a third were seen once; the top ten hold over 13%. V and J are TRBV4-3 and TRBJ2-3; weak D call: TRBD2 (5 bases). The sequence came from a human donor in good health (CMV status not recorded). Some clones in this sample may be carry-over from other donors' samples. Material: cultured CD8+ T cells from PBMCs, obtained from culture after CMV antigen stimulation. Written as DNA, the CDR3 is TGCGCCAGCAGCCAACGACGAGCGGTAGCCACAGATACGCAGTATTTT. Protein: CASSQRRAVATDTQYF.